This record looks at one T cell receptor (beta chain) sequence and its context. This sample is drawn from a study of blood T cell repertoires in COVID-19. Study in general: Material from acute and convalescent COVID-19 was sourced from the United States, Italy and Spain.

Profiled with immunoSEQ multiplex PCR; TCRdb holds only in-frame clones, not every one. The sample contains about 210,000 clones, around 85% of which appear only once. This CDR3 is built from 13 residues. V dropped 5 bases and J dropped 4; count of bases not matched to a gene: 2. Germline V gives CDR1 MGHRA, CDR2 YSYEKL. Study members were between about 18 and 95 years old and lived in 24 US regions. Participant-reported clinical history was the basis for cohort assignment. This chain uses TRBV4-1 with TRBJ1-3; 7 bases are a match to TRBD1. Source material: PBMCs or T cells enriched from blood (not recorded which). This TCR was recovered from a man aged 40-49 years who had recovered from COVID-19. CDR3: CASSDRDGNTIYF. In DNA, the CDR3 is TGCGCCAGCAGCGACAGGGACGGAAACACCATATATTTT.